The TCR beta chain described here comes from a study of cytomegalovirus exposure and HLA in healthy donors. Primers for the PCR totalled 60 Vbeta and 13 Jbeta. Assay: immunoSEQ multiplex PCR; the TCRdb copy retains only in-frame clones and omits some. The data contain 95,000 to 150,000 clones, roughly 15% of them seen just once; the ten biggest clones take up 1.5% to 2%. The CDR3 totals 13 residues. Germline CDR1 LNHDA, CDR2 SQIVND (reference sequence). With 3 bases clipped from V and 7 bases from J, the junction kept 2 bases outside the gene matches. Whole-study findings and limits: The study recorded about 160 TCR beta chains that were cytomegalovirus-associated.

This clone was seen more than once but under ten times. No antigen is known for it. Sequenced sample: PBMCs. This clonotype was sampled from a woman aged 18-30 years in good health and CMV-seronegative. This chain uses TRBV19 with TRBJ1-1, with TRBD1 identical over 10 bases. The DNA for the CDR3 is TGTGCCAGTAGTATGGACAGGGGGAATGAAGCTTTCTTT. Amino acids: CASSMDRGNEAFF.